This TCR beta chain was captured in a study of post-analysis software for immune sequencing data. Findings and caveats of the study: The study found TRBV5-6, TRBV5-1 and TRBV20-1 among four to six TRBV segments more frequent in patients than controls. Significantly decreased normalized Chao1 diversity was recorded for multiple sclerosis patients relative to controls.

This CDR3 is 12 amino acids long. The V gene's germline CDR1 is DFQATT and CDR2 SNEGSKA (reference sequence). Trimming shortened V by 6 bases and J by 12 bases, and 18 bases separated the two germline ends. Comment on this clonotype: Its cognate antigen is unknown.

cDNA libraries of TCR beta carried unique molecular identifiers. TCRdb reprocessed the PCR reads via MiXCR and lists one record per CDR3 protein. This sample carries more than 500,000 distinct CDR3 sequences, 30% to 40% of them seen once, and the ten largest clones take about 5.6%. The chain uses TRBV20-1 and TRBJ2-1; perhaps TRBD1 as D (6 bases). Sequencing input: blood. This clonotype was sampled from a girl younger than 18 with multiple sclerosis. CDR3 nucleotide sequence: TGCAGTGCAAGCCGAACAGGGTCTGGGCAGTTCTTC. Translated: CSASRTGSGQFF.